The 24 T cell receptor beta chains below come from one sample, sequenced in a study of T cells in Graves' hyperthyroidism and ophthalmopathy. Using RNA transcripts as the source, TCR beta CDR3 regions were amplified. The HTBI primer set drove a first-round RT-PCR of the TCR CDR3. TCRdb ran MiXCR on the multiplex PCR reads and lists one entry per CDR3 protein. The sample comprises about 500,000 distinct CDR3 sequences, 15% to 20% of which are singletons, and 25% to 30% rests with the top ten. The source material was blood. The source of these receptors is a woman in her 30s with Graves' ophthalmopathy.

This rearrangement joins TRBV28 to TRBJ2-7, with D maybe TRBD1 (6 bases). The ends were cut back, 6 bases at V and 6 bases at J, with 18 bases in the middle. The CDR3 length is 14 residues. Germline CDR1 MDHEN, CDR2 SYDVKM. CDR3 nucleotide sequence: TGTGCCAGCAGGGGGGCCATCGGTCGCGGCGAGCAGTACTTC. Residues: CASRGAIGRGEQYF.

This clonotype has a count of ten or more. The rearrangement links TRBV27 to TRBJ1-1; possible D gene TRBD1, 6 bases. The CDR3 length is 14 residues. Germline assignment: CDR1 MNHEY and CDR2 SMNVEV (reference sequence). The V end lost 7 bases, the J end lost 11 bases, and 23 bases lay between the germline ends. The CDR3 is CASTPLGDIGTAFF. The DNA of the CDR3 is TGTGCCAGCACTCCCCTGGGGGACATCGGAACGGCTTTCTTT.

Concerning this clonotype itself: At one end the junction does not follow the germline gene, possibly because of a read error. This rearrangement joins TRBV24-1 to TRBJ1-1; the D is unclear. The germline CDR1 and CDR2 sequences are KGHDR and SFDVKD. This CDR3 comprises 11 residues. CDR3 DNA sequence: TGTGCCACCAGTGACAACAGTGAAGCTTTCTTT. This translates into CATSDNSEAFF.

This clonotype was seen ten or more times. This chain joins TRBV7-3 and TRBJ1-1, with D maybe TRBD1 (6 bases). Germline V gene sequence: CDR1 SGHTA, CDR2 FQGTGA. Deletions cut 0 bases from V and 5 bases from J, with 10 bases between. This CDR3 has 14 amino acids. This CDR3 is CASSLTGTSTEAFF. CDR3 nucleotides: TGTGCCAGCAGCTTAACGGGGACATCTACTGAAGCTTTCTTT. The full variable domain, rest sourced from reference TRBV7-3 and TRBJ1-1, is GAGVSQTPSNKVTEKGKYVELRCDPISGHTALYWYRQSLGQGPEFLIYFQGTGAADDSGLPNDRFFAVRPEGSVSTLKIQRTERGDSAVYLCASSLTGTSTEAFFGQGTRLTVV.

This clonotype was detected only a few times. This clone may be a read error of a much larger clone one base away. The rearrangement links TRBV29-1 to TRBJ1-2, with D possibly matching TRBD1 (6 bases). From germline, CDR1 is SQVTM and CDR2 ANQGSEA. The CDR3 totals 11 residues. CDR3 sequence: CNVVVTGGYTF. The CDR3 coding sequence is TGCAACGTTGTCGTCACAGGGGGCTACACCTTC.

This clonotype was recorded a few times. This rearrangement joins TRBV29-1 to TRBJ2-2; 9 nucleotides line up with TRBD1. V lost 6 bases, J lost 3 bases, and 8 bases stayed unmatched. CDR1 and CDR2 from the germline V gene are SQVTM and ANQGSEA. The length of the CDR3 is 15 residues. DNA for the CDR3: TGCAGCGTCGAGCAGGGGACAGGGTACACCGGGGAGCTGTTTTTT. Its protein is CSVEQGTGYTGELFF.

This clonotype appeared a few times. This chain uses TRBV6-1 with TRBJ2-1; TRBD2 matches at 11 bases. Germline CDR1 and CDR2: MNHNS and SASEGT. Trimming took 8 bases from V and 6 from J; bases not matched to a gene: 6. The CDR3 extends over 14 amino acids. As DNA, the CDR3 is TGTGCCAGCCTTCTAGCGGGAGGTTCCAATGAGCAGTTCTTC. It codes for CASLLAGGSNEQFF.

This clonotype was counted between two and nine times. The chain combines TRBV4-2 with TRBJ2-5; tentatively, D is TRBD2 (6 bases). Deletions cut 2 bases from V and 4 bases from J, with 11 bases between. The CDR3 has 14 amino acids. Germline-derived CDR1 and CDR2 are LGHNA and YNFKEQ. CDR3 sequence (DNA): TGTGCCAGCAGCCAAACGGCGGGAAGAGAGACCCAGTACTTC. Translating it yields CASSQTAGRETQYF.

The chain has TRBV7-3 and TRBJ2-6, with TRBD2 matching over 7 bases. The CDR3 runs 16 residues. Trimming cost V 5 bases and J 0 bases; bases outside gene matches: 4. CDR1 and CDR2 from the germline V gene are SGHTA and FQGTGA. Here the CDR3 DNA reads TGTGCCAGCAGCCCAGGGACTACCTCTGGGGCCAACGTCCTGACTTTC. This encodes CASSPGTTSGANVLTF.

The sample holds many counts of this clonotype. The V and J genes are TRBV6-2 or TRBV6-3 and TRBJ2-2; D possibly matches TRBD1 or TRBD2 (6 bases each). V lost 7 bases, J lost 5 bases, and 17 bases lay in between. The germline V gene has CDR1 MNHEY and CDR2 SVGEGT. This CDR3 spans 15 amino acids. Here the CDR3 reads CASKSGAAGTGELFF. The CDR3 coding sequence is TGTGCCAGCAAATCGGGGGCTGCAGGTACCGGGGAGCTGTTTTTT.

This clonotype was counted at least ten times. The CDR3 nucleotides read TGTGCCAGCACAGGGGTGGGGGAGACCCAGTACTTC. The encoded protein is CASTGVGETQYF. The chain has TRBV28 and TRBJ2-5, with D maybe TRBD1 (6 bases). Between the trimmed V and J ends, which lost 7 bases and 5 bases, there was a span of 11 bases. CDR3 length: 12 amino acids. Germline V CDR1 and CDR2: MDHEN, SYDVKM.

Concerning this clonotype itself: Being one base from a much bigger clone, this may be a read error. This chain links TRBV4-3 with TRBJ2-1, with D possibly being TRBD1 (6 bases). This CDR3 has 15 residues. V was shortened by 0 bases and J by 12 bases, with 18 bases between the two germline ends. Germline-derived CDR1 and CDR2 are LGHNA and YSLEER. This CDR3 is CASSQDPNRVLGQFF. CDR3 in DNA: TGCGCCAGCAGCCAAGATCCTAACAGGGTCCTTGGGCAGTTCTTC.

V and J are TRBV6-1 and TRBJ1-5; D remains unclear. Trimming pared 8 bases from V and 3 bases from J, leaving 11 bases between. Per germline, CDR1 MNHNS and CDR2 SASEGT. This CDR3 spans 13 amino acids. CDR3 nucleotides: TGTGCCAGCGGCAGTCACGCCAATCAGCCCCAGCATTTT. Amino acid sequence: CASGSHANQPQHF.

This clonotype was seen many times. The rearrangement uses TRBV7-2 and TRBJ2-5; D not resolved. Germline V gives CDR1 SGHTA, CDR2 FQGNSA. This CDR3 has 11 residues. Between the trimmed V and J ends, which lost 5 bases and 4 bases, there was a span of 5 bases. The DNA for the CDR3 is TGTGCCAGCAGCATCCTAGAGACCCAGTACTTC. This gives the protein CASSILETQYF.

This clonotype was found a few times. The chain is built from TRBV5-1 and TRBJ2-7, with TRBD1 matching over 7 bases. The CDR3 is made up of 15 amino acids. The germline V gene has CDR1 SGHRS and CDR2 YFSETQ. Unmatched junction bases numbered 11, after V lost 3 bases and J lost 5 bases. The CDR3 is CASSSPRTGVNEQYF. The CDR3, as DNA: TGCGCCAGCAGCTCGCCCCGGACAGGTGTGAACGAGCAGTACTTC.

The chain recombines TRBV5-6 with TRBJ1-3; D remains ambiguous. Trimming removed 4 bases from V and 0 bases from J, with 17 bases in between. CDR1 SGHDT and CDR2 YYEEEE come from the germline V gene. The CDR3 consists of 17 residues. CDR3 protein: CASSLEDGTPSGNTIYF. The CDR3 DNA is TGTGCCAGCAGCCTGGAGGACGGCACTCCCTCTGGAAACACCATATATTTT.

The J gene is TRBJ2-3, the V gene TRBV5-5; no firm D call. Trimming pared 2 bases from V and 2 bases from J, leaving 15 bases between. CDR1 and CDR2 from the germline V gene are SGHKS and YYEKEE (reference sequence). This CDR3 comprises 16 residues. CDR3 loop: CASSLASSTPTDTQYF. The DNA for the CDR3 is TGTGCCAGCAGCTTAGCGTCGTCAACTCCCACAGATACGCAGTATTTT.

This clonotype was counted between two and nine times. This chain links TRBV12-3 or TRBV12-4 with TRBJ1-2; tentative D call: TRBD1 (5 bases). V lost 6 bases and J 9 bases, leaving 20 bases between the germline ends. The CDR3 consists of 14 residues. The CDR3 is CASRATGPWRSYTF. The CDR3 DNA reads as TGTGCCAGCAGGGCAACAGGACCCTGGCGGAGCTACACCTTC.

This sequence joins TRBV11-2 and TRBJ2-3; weak D call: TRBD2 (5 bases). The CDR3 totals 18 residues. Germline V gene lookup returns CDR1 SGHAT and CDR2 FQNNGV. The V gene lost 2 bases and the J gene lost 2 bases, with 20 bases spanning the gap. The CDR3 region is CASSLTWSGIRATDTQYF. The CDR3 coding sequence is TGTGCCAGCAGCTTAACGTGGTCGGGGATTAGGGCCACAGATACGCAGTATTTT.

This clonotype has a count of ten or more. The V gene is TRBV29-1, the J gene TRBJ2-3; 8 bases match TRBD1. The J segment lost 4 bases and the V segment lost 7 bases, leaving 7 bases of the junction unmatched. This CDR3 is 13 amino acids long. CDR1 SQVTM and CDR2 ANQGSEA come from the germline V gene. CDR3 in amino acids: CSGGQGSADTQYF. For the CDR3, the DNA is TGCAGCGGCGGACAGGGTTCGGCAGATACGCAGTATTTT.

This clonotype was observed at least ten times. The rearrangement uses TRBV12-3 or TRBV12-4 and TRBJ2-3; 8 bases match TRBD2. V was clipped by 6 bases and J by 6 bases; unmatched bases: 32. The CDR3 extends over 22 amino acids. CDR3 sequence: CASSPGPNGASATGLDFDTQYF. The CDR3 DNA reads TGTGCCAGCAGCCCTGGGCCCAACGGGGCCTCCGCAACGGGACTAGATTTTGATACGCAGTATTTT.

In this sample, this clonotype turned up many times. The chain couples TRBV2 to TRBJ2-1, with a tentative D call TRBD1 (6 bases). The V end was cut by 6 bases, the J end by 4 bases, with 10 bases between. The germline V gene encodes CDR1 SNHLY and CDR2 FYNNEI. CDR3 length equals 13 residues. CDR3 DNA: TGTGCCAGCAGCACAGGACAGTACAATGAGCAGTTCTTC. It is translated as CASSTGQYNEQFF.

The sample holds many counts of this clonotype. The CDR3 DNA reads as TGCAGTGCTAGCGCCGGTAATGAGCAGTTCTTC. Its translation: CSASAGNEQFF. V is TRBV20-1 and J is TRBJ2-1; D is uncertain. In germline, CDR1 is DFQATT, CDR2 SNEGSKA (reference sequence). With 3 bases removed from V and 7 bases from J, the gap between germline ends came to 7 bases. The CDR3 sequence is 11 residues long.

This rearrangement joins TRBV11-3 to TRBJ2-1; D perhaps matches TRBD2 (7 bases). Germline CDR1 is SGHNT and CDR2 is YENEEA. The V end lost 6 bases, the J end lost 9 bases, and 18 bases lay between the germline ends. The CDR3 runs to 14 residues. This CDR3 reads CASSSATGGGEQFF. As DNA, the CDR3 is TGTGCCAGCAGTTCCGCTACGGGGGGCGGTGAGCAGTTCTTC.